This T cell receptor (beta chain) stems from a study of T cell repertoires in cytomegalovirus infection. The overall study: Selected CMV epitopes included recently identified HLA-C-restricted ones as well as well-studied HLA-B-restricted ones. It can be stated that public TCR beta signatures indicated CMV infection as well as a matching HLA type.

Germline lookup yields CDR1 SGHAT and CDR2 FQNNGV. Between the trimmed V and J ends, which lost 6 bases and 3 bases, there was a span of 13 bases. The CDR3 covers 14 residues. Overall study findings and caveats: Frequencies of public TCR beta families were cumulated, and this identified carriers of CMV plus the relevant HLA. HLA-C-restricted CMV clonotypes gave the most frequent clonotype in two of eight donors.

TCRdb ran MiXCR on the reads and lists one entry per CDR3 protein. The profile shows over 45,000 distinct CDR3 sequences, 20% to 25% of them singletons. With regard to this clonotype: What it binds is unknown.

The starting material was CD8+ T cells from cultured PBMCs, obtained from culture after CMV antigen stimulation. The rearrangement uses TRBV11-2 and TRBJ2-3, with D possibly called TRBD1 or TRBD2 (6 bases each). This sequence originates from a human donor in good health (CMV status not recorded). Some clones in this sample may be carry-over from other donors' samples. This CDR3 is CASSPRGTTDTQYF. CDR3 DNA: TGTGCCAGCAGTCCTAGGGGGACTACAGATACGCAGTATTTT.